This T cell receptor beta chain emerged from a study of T cell responses to AZD1222 COVID-19 vaccine. This CDR3 has 19 amino acids. Germline CDR1 reads SEHNR; CDR2 reads FQNEAQ (reference sequence). The V and J ends lost 3 bases and 4 bases, in that order; junction bases with no gene match: 18. The table came from immunoSEQ multiplex PCR; TCRdb's copy has only in-frame clones and leaves some out. The sample shows some 140,000 clones, approximately 95% of them seen only once. V and J are TRBV7-9 and TRBJ2-7, with 10 bases lining up with TRBD1. The sequences come from peripheral blood, collected 28 days after the second AZD1222 dose. The origin of this receptor is an adult who received the AZD1222 COVID-19 vaccine. The CDR3 protein is CASSFQLGRRDRGPYEQYF. CDR3 DNA sequence: TGTGCCAGCAGCTTCCAACTCGGTCGCCGGGACAGGGGTCCGTACGAGCAGTACTTC.